The clone carrying this T cell receptor beta chain was detected only a few times. The data were taken from a study of blood T cell repertoires in COVID-19. Original methodology: The authors estimated nucleated cell counts from reference gene primer amplification. Here immunoSEQ multiplex PCR was the method, and the copy in TCRdb shows in-frame clones only, minus some. The V and J calls and clone size come from that table; D and trimming were worked out from the DNA. Here the sample spans around 86,000 clones, over 75% being singletons. CDR1 is SGHDT and CDR2 is YYEEEE in the germline V gene. This CDR3 spans 15 amino acids. V shed 1 base and J shed 0 bases, with 8 bases lying between them.

Material for sequencing was peripheral blood. The origin of this receptor is a human donor with acute or convalescent COVID-19. The donor label of this sample is uncertain. This chain uses TRBV5-6 with TRBJ1-5; D ambiguous. CDR3 amino acids: CASSLWSYSNQPQHF. CDR3 bases: TGTGCCAGCAGCTTGTGGAGTTATAGCAATCAGCCCCAGCATTTT.